This is a list of T cell receptor beta chains from one sample in a study of T-cell reconstitution after alpha-beta-depleted transplantation in children. Each CDR3 protein gets one entry after TCRdb re-called the PCR reads with MiXCR. The table has 6,500 or so distinct CDR3 sequences, approximately 11% seen once. This material consisted of PBMCs, mostly from graft donor cells, taken 180 days after TCRalphabeta/CD19-depleted stem cell transplant. The source of these receptors is a child younger than two who had a stem cell transplant for acute myeloid leukemia, so the T cells may come from the graft donor. Both conserved end residues are part of each CDR3. D genes are given only for firm matches. Clone sizes are given selectively: once, few, many, or a class where the clone is expanded.

d_call: TRBD1
v_call: TRBV7-2
clone_size: medium-sized
j_call: TRBJ2-1
cdr3_nt: TGTGCCAGCAGCTTAGACACAGGGGAATACAATGAGCAGTTCTTC
cdr3_aa: CASSLDTGEYNEQFF

d_call: -
v_call: TRBV28
clone_size: many
j_call: TRBJ1-2
cdr3_nt: TGTGCCAGCAGTTTATGGGCAGAATCAGCTAACTATGGCTACACCTTC
cdr3_aa: CASSLWAESANYGYTF

d_call: -
v_call: TRBV18
clone_size: medium-sized
j_call: TRBJ2-2
cdr3_nt: TGTGCCAGCTCACCCCGGCCAACTAACACCGGGGAGCTGTTTTTT
cdr3_aa: CASSPRPTNTGELFF

d_call: -
v_call: TRBV30
clone_size: -
j_call: TRBJ2-2
cdr3_nt: TGTGCCTGGAGCGGGAATTCGAACACCGGGGAGCTGTTTTTT
cdr3_aa: CAWSGNSNTGELFF

d_call: -
v_call: TRBV3-1
clone_size: many
j_call: TRBJ2-5
cdr3_nt: TGTGCCAGCAGCCAAGATGAGGAGACCCAGTACTTC
cdr3_aa: CASSQDEETQYF

d_call: TRBD2
v_call: TRBV5-1
clone_size: -
j_call: TRBJ2-7
cdr3_nt: TGCGCCAGCAGCCAGGGACTAGCGGGAGTTCCCTACGAGCAGTACTTC
cdr3_aa: CASSQGLAGVPYEQYF

d_call: -
v_call: TRBV19
clone_size: -
j_call: TRBJ1-1
cdr3_nt: TGTGCCAGTAGTTTAGCTCCATTGAACACTGAAGCGTTCTTT
cdr3_aa: CASSLAPLNTEAFF

d_call: -
v_call: TRBV5-6
clone_size: many
j_call: TRBJ1-5
cdr3_nt: TGTGCCAGCAGCTTGGACAGGTTTGGGCCCCAGCATTTT
cdr3_aa: CASSLDRFGPQHF

d_call: -
v_call: TRBV7-8
clone_size: -
j_call: TRBJ1-5
cdr3_nt: TGTGCCAGCAGCTTAGCTCCCACTATAGCAGAGTATAGCAATCAGCCCCAGCATTTT
cdr3_aa: CASSLAPTIAEYSNQPQHF

d_call: -
v_call: TRBV5-1
clone_size: many
j_call: TRBJ2-1
cdr3_nt: TGCGCCAGCAGCCAATCCGGGACTCGCATGAACAATGAGCAGTTCTTC
cdr3_aa: CASSQSGTRMNNEQFF

d_call: -
v_call: TRBV5-6
clone_size: few
j_call: TRBJ2-7
cdr3_nt: TGTGCCAGCAGCCCCGGGCCAACCCCCTACGAGCAGTACTTC
cdr3_aa: CASSPGPTPYEQYF

d_call: -
v_call: TRBV20-1
clone_size: many
j_call: TRBJ2-1
cdr3_nt: TGCAGTGCTAGAGAGGGGGATTTTGAGCAGTTCTTC
cdr3_aa: CSAREGDFEQFF

d_call: -
v_call: TRBV29-1
clone_size: many
j_call: TRBJ1-3
cdr3_nt: TGCAGCGTTGTGGTCGTCCTCGGGGGGCCAGGAAACACCATATATTTT
cdr3_aa: CSVVVVLGGPGNTIYF

d_call: -
v_call: TRBV7-9
clone_size: few
j_call: TRBJ1-1
cdr3_nt: TGTGCCAGCAGCTACCGATCGGAAGCTTTCTTT
cdr3_aa: CASSYRSEAFF

d_call: -
v_call: TRBV5-4
clone_size: -
j_call: TRBJ1-5
cdr3_nt: TGTGCCAGCAGCTTGGACGGGCAGTACAATCAGCCCCAGCATTTT
cdr3_aa: CASSLDGQYNQPQHF

d_call: -
v_call: TRBV6-1
clone_size: many
j_call: TRBJ2-7
cdr3_nt: TGTGCCAGCAGTGAAGCGCAAGGGGGCTACGAGCAGTACTTC
cdr3_aa: CASSEAQGGYEQYF

d_call: TRBD2
v_call: TRBV5-1
clone_size: many
j_call: TRBJ2-7
cdr3_nt: TGCGCCAGCAGCTTGGTTGTGACTAGCGGGAGAGACGAGCAGTACTTC
cdr3_aa: CASSLVVTSGRDEQYF

d_call: -
v_call: TRBV29-1
clone_size: many
j_call: TRBJ2-1
cdr3_nt: TGCAGCGTTGAATACTGTCTAGTGAGCTCCTACAATGAGCAGTTCTTC
cdr3_aa: CSVEYCLVSSYNEQFF

d_call: -
v_call: TRBV29-1
clone_size: many
j_call: TRBJ1-1
cdr3_nt: TGCAGCGCCCTTCGGGGACGGACGAACACTGAAGCTTTCTTT
cdr3_aa: CSALRGRTNTEAFF

d_call: -
v_call: TRBV10-3
clone_size: medium-sized
j_call: TRBJ1-1
cdr3_nt: TGTGCCATCAGTGATGGGGGCCGATCTGAAGCTTTCTTT
cdr3_aa: CAISDGGRSEAFF

d_call: -
v_call: TRBV28
clone_size: many
j_call: TRBJ2-1
cdr3_nt: TGTGCCAGCCCGAGAGGGCAGGAGCAGTTCTTC
cdr3_aa: CASPRGQEQFF

d_call: -
v_call: TRBV4-1
clone_size: -
j_call: TRBJ2-2
cdr3_nt: TGCGCCAGCAGCCAAGATTTCCGCGCGAACACCGGGGAGCTGTTTTTT
cdr3_aa: CASSQDFRANTGELFF

d_call: TRBD1
v_call: TRBV7-2
clone_size: large
j_call: TRBJ2-7
cdr3_nt: TGTGCCAGCAGCACGTTAAGGGACAGGGGGTCCTACGAGCAGTACTTC
cdr3_aa: CASSTLRDRGSYEQYF

d_call: -
v_call: TRBV9
clone_size: many
j_call: TRBJ2-3
cdr3_nt: TGTGCCAGCAGCGTAGCGATGATCTCAGATACGCAGTATTTT
cdr3_aa: CASSVAMISDTQYF

d_call: TRBD1
v_call: TRBV19
clone_size: few
j_call: TRBJ2-1
cdr3_nt: TGTGCCAGTAACAGGGGCGGGTTGAACCTAGAGCAGTTCTTC
cdr3_aa: CASNRGGLNLEQFF

d_call: -
v_call: TRBV7-8
clone_size: -
j_call: TRBJ1-6
cdr3_nt: TGTGCCAGCAGCCCAACGGTGGGGACCCTAACGTGGACACCCCTCCACTTT
cdr3_aa: CASSPTVGTLTWTPLHF

d_call: -
v_call: TRBV28
clone_size: many
j_call: TRBJ2-3
cdr3_nt: TGTGCCAGCAGTTTATCCGGACTGTCAGATACGCAGTATTTT
cdr3_aa: CASSLSGLSDTQYF

d_call: -
v_call: TRBV6-1
clone_size: many
j_call: TRBJ1-2
cdr3_nt: TGTGCCAGCAGTGAGTTTCGGGCCCACTCCACCCGTGGCTACACCTTC
cdr3_aa: CASSEFRAHSTRGYTF

d_call: TRBD2
v_call: TRBV12-3/TRBV12-4
clone_size: many
j_call: TRBJ2-1
cdr3_nt: TGTGCCAGCAGTTTCGGGACTAGCAATGAGCAGTTCTTC
cdr3_aa: CASSFGTSNEQFF

d_call: -
v_call: TRBV7-2
clone_size: -
j_call: TRBJ1-2
cdr3_nt: TGTGCCAGCAGCCCAAGACAGTCTCTCTATGGCTACACCTTC
cdr3_aa: CASSPRQSLYGYTF

d_call: -
v_call: TRBV20-1
clone_size: many
j_call: TRBJ2-1
cdr3_nt: TGCAGTGCTATCTGGGGGGCGAATGAGCAGTTCTTC
cdr3_aa: CSAIWGANEQFF

d_call: -
v_call: TRBV11-1
clone_size: -
j_call: TRBJ2-2
cdr3_nt: TGTGCCAGCAGCGCTCAGGGTCTCCGTCTCGCCGGGGAGCTGTTTTTT
cdr3_aa: CASSAQGLRLAGELFF

d_call: TRBD2
v_call: TRBV11-2
clone_size: many
j_call: TRBJ2-7
cdr3_nt: TGTGCCAGCAGCCCTAGCGGCTACGAGCAGTACTTC
cdr3_aa: CASSPSGYEQYF

d_call: -
v_call: TRBV15
clone_size: many
j_call: TRBJ2-7
cdr3_nt: TGTGCCACCAGCAGAGGGCAGGAAGCAACCTACGAGCAGTACTTC
cdr3_aa: CATSRGQEATYEQYF

d_call: TRBD1
v_call: TRBV6-5
clone_size: many
j_call: TRBJ2-5
cdr3_nt: TGTGCCAGCAGTTACAGGGGACAGAGCGAAGTGACCCAGTACTTC
cdr3_aa: CASSYRGQSEVTQYF

d_call: -
v_call: TRBV19
clone_size: medium-sized
j_call: TRBJ1-6
cdr3_nt: TGTGCCAGCCGAGGACCGACAAATTCACCCCTCCACTTT
cdr3_aa: CASRGPTNSPLHF

d_call: -
v_call: TRBV20-1
clone_size: medium-sized
j_call: TRBJ1-2
cdr3_nt: TGCAGTGCCCTGGTGGACACTAACTATGGCTACACCTTC
cdr3_aa: CSALVDTNYGYTF

d_call: -
v_call: TRBV7-9
clone_size: many
j_call: TRBJ2-7
cdr3_nt: TGTGCCAGCAGCCCCTTCTACGAGCAGTACTTC
cdr3_aa: CASSPFYEQYF

d_call: TRBD1
v_call: TRBV20-1
clone_size: large
j_call: TRBJ2-4
cdr3_nt: TGCAGTGCTAGAGACCCGGGACAGTATGACATTCAGTACTTC
cdr3_aa: CSARDPGQYDIQYF

d_call: -
v_call: TRBV18
clone_size: many
j_call: TRBJ1-2
cdr3_nt: TGTGCCAGCTCACCAGGTTTAGGGGAAACCTATGGCTACACCTTC
cdr3_aa: CASSPGLGETYGYTF

d_call: -
v_call: TRBV7-3
clone_size: many
j_call: TRBJ2-1
cdr3_nt: TGTGCCAGCAGCTTAGACAGATACAATGAGCAGTTCTTC
cdr3_aa: CASSLDRYNEQFF

d_call: TRBD1
v_call: TRBV7-9
clone_size: -
j_call: TRBJ2-2
cdr3_nt: TGTGCCAGCAGCTCGAGGACAGGGGTGGACACCGGGGAGCTGTTTTTT
cdr3_aa: CASSSRTGVDTGELFF

d_call: -
v_call: TRBV7-6
clone_size: large
j_call: TRBJ2-5
cdr3_nt: TGTGCCAGCAGCTTAAACGGGATCCAGGAGACCCAGTACTTC
cdr3_aa: CASSLNGIQETQYF

d_call: -
v_call: TRBV20-1
clone_size: many
j_call: TRBJ1-5
cdr3_nt: TGCAGTGCCCAGGGTGATCAGCCCCAGCATTTT
cdr3_aa: CSAQGDQPQHF

d_call: -
v_call: TRBV20-1
clone_size: -
j_call: TRBJ2-1
cdr3_nt: TGCAGTGCTAGCGCAGGGAGTTCCTACAATGAGCAGTTCTTC
cdr3_aa: CSASAGSSYNEQFF

d_call: -
v_call: TRBV7-9
clone_size: many
j_call: TRBJ2-1
cdr3_nt: TGTGCCAGCAGCTTATCATCTGACAATGAGCAGTTCTTC
cdr3_aa: CASSLSSDNEQFF

d_call: -
v_call: TRBV19
clone_size: -
j_call: TRBJ2-5
cdr3_nt: TGTGCCAGTAGTCCCCCTGGGGTTTGGGAAGAGACCCAGTACTTC
cdr3_aa: CASSPPGVWEETQYF

d_call: -
v_call: TRBV10-1
clone_size: many
j_call: TRBJ2-7
cdr3_nt: TGCGCCAGCAGTGAGTCAGGGAGACCAACCTACGAGCAGTACTTC
cdr3_aa: CASSESGRPTYEQYF